The 28 T cell receptor beta chains below were found in one sample sequenced in a study of shared clonotypes between healthy human individuals. Libraries were prepared by immunoSEQ multiplex PCR; TCRdb keeps only in-frame clonotypes and omits some of them. The sample has over a million clones; approximately 78% are singletons. What was sequenced was memory CD4+ T cells from PBMCs. Described subset: CD45RA-negative fraction. These receptors were obtained from a man between 18 and 29 years old in good health. Some clones in this sample may be carry-over from other donors' samples.

This clone was seen more than once but under ten times. The sample has other DNA sequences that encode this CDR3 too. This chain connects TRBV30 to TRBJ1-1; D gene uncertain. The CDR3 has 13 amino acids. Trimming removed 0 bases at V and 0 bases at J, with 5 bases between. Germline CDR1 reads GTSNPN; CDR2 reads SVGIG (reference sequence). In DNA, the CDR3 is TGTGCCTGGAGTGTACGGGTGAACACTGAAGCTTTCTTT. Its protein product is CAWSVRVNTEAFF.

This clone has only a few counts. This chain uses TRBV19 with TRBJ2-3; D gene uncertain. The CDR3 has 14 amino acids. Germline V gene lookup returns CDR1 LNHDA and CDR2 SQIVND (reference sequence). V was pared by 7 bases and J by 6 bases, with 17 bases between. This CDR3 reads CASTASPTRDTQYF. CDR3 DNA: TGTGCCAGTACGGCTTCGCCCACTCGGGATACGCAGTATTTT.

This chain connects TRBV9 to TRBJ1-1; D ambiguous. V was clipped by 2 bases and J by 0 bases, with 8 bases between them. CDR3 length equals 14 residues. In germline, CDR1 is SGDLS, CDR2 YYNGEE. The DNA of the CDR3 is TGTGCCAGCAGCGTGGCCGGGATGAACACTGAAGCTTTCTTT. It yields the protein CASSVAGMNTEAFF.

The chain combines TRBV7-3 with TRBJ2-7, with D possibly TRBD2 on 6 matching bases. V was trimmed by 6 bases and J by 0 bases, leaving 15 bases between them. The CDR3 loop spans 15 amino acids. CDR1 is SGHTA and CDR2 is FQGTGA in the germline V gene. The CDR3 loop is CASSPQGGSSYEQYF. The CDR3 DNA reads as TGTGCCAGCAGTCCCCAGGGAGGAAGCTCCTACGAGCAGTACTTC.

V is TRBV5-1 and J is TRBJ2-2; D call uncertain. Germline values: CDR1 SGHRS, CDR2 YFSETQ. The CDR3 contains 12 residues. V lost 3 bases and J lost 8, with 8 bases in between. CDR3 sequence reads: CASSSLAGELFF. CDR3 in DNA: TGCGCCAGCAGCTCCCTGGCAGGGGAGCTGTTTTTT.

The chain uses TRBV19 and TRBJ1-4; unclear D gene. V lost 6 bases and J 0 bases, leaving 14 bases between the germline ends. The CDR3 is 16 residues long. Germline values: CDR1 LNHDA, CDR2 SQIVND (reference sequence). The CDR3 loop is CASSLVHGATNEKLFF. The CDR3 DNA reads TGTGCCAGTAGCCTCGTACACGGAGCAACTAATGAAAAACTGTTTTTT.

The rearrangement joins TRBV5-1 to TRBJ1-1, with D possibly TRBD1 on 6 matching bases. Germline CDR1 reads SGHRS; CDR2 reads YFSETQ. Trimming removed 2 bases from V and 0 bases from J, with 11 bases in between. The CDR3 loop spans 15 amino acids. CDR3 protein: CASSFIQGLNTEAFF. CDR3 nucleotides: TGCGCCAGCAGCTTTATCCAGGGGTTGAACACTGAAGCTTTCTTT.

This rearrangement joins TRBV19 to TRBJ2-6, with D hard to call. Germline V gene lookup returns CDR1 LNHDA and CDR2 SQIVND (reference sequence). The CDR3 has 13 residues. V was shortened by 8 bases and J by 2 bases, with 7 bases between the two germline ends. In DNA, the CDR3 is TGTGCCAGTGAGGCGGCTGGGGCCAACGTCCTGACTTTC. It yields the protein CASEAAGANVLTF.

The rearrangement joins TRBV5-1 to TRBJ2-7; D possibly corresponds to TRBD1 (6 bases). The V end was cut by 3 bases, the J end by 0 bases, with 13 bases between. Germline V CDR1 and CDR2: SGHRS, YFSETQ. The CDR3 is made up of 15 amino acids. The DNA of the CDR3 is TGCGCCAGCAGCTCAGGACAGCAAGTCTCCTACGAGCAGTACTTC. This translates into CASSSGQQVSYEQYF.

V usage is TRBV4-1 and J usage is TRBJ1-3; perhaps TRBD1 as D (5 bases). In germline, CDR1 is MGHRA, CDR2 YSYEKL. There are 16 residues in the CDR3. V was pared by 2 bases and J by 0 bases, with 11 bases between. The CDR3 coding sequence is TGCGCCAGCAGCCAACTACCCGGGACCTCTGGAAACACCATATATTTT. Its protein is CASSQLPGTSGNTIYF.

The rearrangement uses TRBV27 and TRBJ2-5; 11 bases are shared with TRBD1. From germline, CDR1 is MNHEY and CDR2 SMNVEV (reference sequence). This CDR3 is 13 amino acids long. Trimming cost V 5 bases and J 7 bases; bases outside gene matches: 3. The CDR3 nucleotides read TGTGCCAGCAGTGGGACAGGGGGGGGGACCCAGTACTTC. Protein sequence: CASSGTGGGTQYF.

Written as DNA, the CDR3 is TGTGCCAGCAGTTTCTCCATTCATTCGGGCACTGAAGCTTTCTTT. This gives the protein CASSFSIHSGTEAFF. The chain links TRBV28 to TRBJ1-1; D gene uncertain. Trimming shortened V by 3 bases and J by 4 bases, and 15 bases separated the two germline ends. CDR3 length: 15 residues. The germline gives CDR1 MDHEN, CDR2 SYDVKM. Full variable domain (missing parts from reference TRBV28 and TRBJ1-1): DVKVTQSSRYLVKRTGEKVFLECVQDMDHENMFWYRQDPGLGLRLIYFSYDVKMKEKGDIPEGYSVSREKKERFSLILESASTNQTSMYLCASSFSIHSGTEAFFGQGTRLTVV.

The rearrangement joins TRBV6-6 to TRBJ1-1, with 8 bases identical to TRBD1. The CDR3 totals 15 residues. V lost 5 bases to trimming and J lost 4 bases; unmatched junction nucleotides: 9. Looked up from germline, CDR1 is MNHNY and CDR2 is SVGAGI (reference sequence). The CDR3 DNA sequence: TGTGCCAGCAGTGACCCAAACAGGGGGGGCACTGAAGCTTTCTTT. Translated: CASSDPNRGGTEAFF.

The chain links TRBV29-1 to TRBJ1-1, with a weak D call TRBD1 (5 bases). Trimming removed 5 bases at V and 0 bases at J, with 13 bases between. Germline lookup yields CDR1 SQVTM and CDR2 ANQGSEA. The length of the CDR3 is 14 residues. DNA of the CDR3: TGCAGCGTTTTTTTGGGGGGGGTGAACACTGAAGCTTTCTTT. This encodes CSVFLGGVNTEAFF.

This clone was recorded a few times. The gene calls are TRBV5-6 and TRBJ1-1; tentatively, D is TRBD1 (6 bases). The CDR3 is 17 amino acids. V was pared by 0 bases and J by 4 bases, with 19 bases between. Germline loops: CDR1 SGHDT, CDR2 YYEEEE. The CDR3 nucleotides read TGTGCCAGCAGCTTGGCCGGGGCTGGGGGCAAGGGCACTGAAGCTTTCTTT. It is translated as CASSLAGAGGKGTEAFF.

This chain connects TRBV5-1 to TRBJ1-3; TRBD1 might be the D (5 bases). Deletions cut 4 bases from V and 6 bases from J, with 17 bases between. Germline CDR1 reads SGHRS; CDR2 reads YFSETQ. This CDR3 contains 15 residues. Written as DNA, the CDR3 is TGCGCCAGCAGCCCCCAGGGATTACAGGCAAACACCATATATTTT. It codes for CASSPQGLQANTIYF. The entire variable domain, with the rest obtained from reference TRBV5-1 and TRBJ1-3, is as follows: KAGVTQTPRYLIKTRGQQVTLSCSPISGHRSVSWYQQTPGQGLQFLFEYFSETQRNKGNFPGRFSGRQFSNSRSEMNVSTLELGDSALYLCASSPQGLQANTIYFGEGSWLTVV.

For this clone: At the DNA level, this CDR3 is encoded by other sequences in the same sample as well. The chain uses TRBV29-1 and TRBJ2-2; weak D call: TRBD1 (5 bases). This CDR3 is built from 13 residues. CDR1 is SQVTM and CDR2 is ANQGSEA in the germline V gene. The chain's CDR3 is CSVGHTNTGELFF. The CDR3 nucleotides are TGCAGTGTAGGACATACGAACACCGGGGAGCTGTTTTTT.

The V call is TRBV9, the J call TRBJ2-5; 12 bases match TRBD2. CDR1 and CDR2 from the germline V gene are SGDLS and YYNGEE. V was clipped by 4 bases and J by 0 bases; unmatched bases: 4. This CDR3 region has 16 residues. This CDR3 reads CASSPGTSGYQETQYF. CDR3 nucleotide sequence: TGTGCCAGCAGCCCTGGGACTAGCGGGTACCAAGAGACCCAGTACTTC.

This chain uses TRBV11-2 with TRBJ2-1, with D perhaps TRBD2 (5 bases). The V gene lost 3 bases and the J gene lost 9 bases, with 18 bases spanning the gap. From germline, CDR1 is SGHAT and CDR2 FQNNGV. This CDR3 has 15 residues. For the CDR3, the DNA is TGTGCCAGCAGCTTTTCATCCGGGGTGAACAGTGAGCAGTTCTTC. It is translated as CASSFSSGVNSEQFF.

This chain links TRBV28 with TRBJ2-7; no firm D call. The germline V gene encodes CDR1 MDHEN and CDR2 SYDVKM. Trimming took off 10 bases at V and 0 bases at J, with 13 bases between the two ends. The length of the CDR3 is 13 residues. The CDR3 spells CATLLGSSYEQYF. DNA for the CDR3: TGTGCCACCCTTTTGGGCAGCTCCTACGAGCAGTACTTC. Complete variable domain (other parts from reference TRBV28 and TRBJ2-7): DVKVTQSSRYLVKRTGEKVFLECVQDMDHENMFWYRQDPGLGLRLIYFSYDVKMKEKGDIPEGYSVSREKKERFSLILESASTNQTSMYLCATLLGSSYEQYFGPGTRLTVT.

This clone occurred a few times. J is TRBJ1-1 and V is TRBV10-3, with 9 positions matching TRBD1. This CDR3 contains 14 residues. Germline CDR1 ENHRY, CDR2 SYGVKD. With 0 bases clipped from V and 6 bases from J, the junction kept 2 bases outside the gene matches. CDR3 sequence (DNA): TGTGCCATCAGTGAGTCGGGACAGGGCCCTGAAGCTTTCTTT. The encoded protein is CAISESGQGPEAFF.

The sample holds one count of this clone. The chain has TRBV25-1 and TRBJ1-1; D unclear. V shed 2 bases and J shed 0 bases, with 10 bases lying between them. This CDR3 region has 15 residues. The germline gives CDR1 MGHDK, CDR2 SYGVNS. The CDR3 DNA follows: TGTGCCAGCAGTGAAATCGTAGGCCTGAACACTGAAGCTTTCTTT. This encodes CASSEIVGLNTEAFF.

The chain employs TRBV7-3 and TRBJ2-6; D gene uncertain. CDR3 length: 15 residues. CDR1 and CDR2 (germline): SGHTA, FQGTGA. V was trimmed by 5 bases and J by 0 bases, leaving 8 bases between them. DNA of the CDR3: TGTGCCAGCAGCCCCCAGATCTCTGGGGCCAACGTCCTGACTTTC. It yields the protein CASSPQISGANVLTF.

This clone was seen a few times. V is TRBV7-6 and J is TRBJ2-2; 8 bases align to TRBD1. CDR1 and CDR2 from the germline V gene are SGHVS and FNYEAQ. After removal of 4 bases from V and 3 bases from J, the junction contained 7 bases not matched to a gene. The CDR3 has 16 residues. Written as DNA, the CDR3 is TGTGCCAGCAGCTCCCCGGACAGGGAATACACCGGGGAGCTGTTTTTT. It codes for CASSSPDREYTGELFF.

This clone was seen only once. The chain has TRBV5-1 and TRBJ2-7, with D perhaps matching TRBD1 (6 bases). Germline V gives CDR1 SGHRS, CDR2 YFSETQ. The CDR3 loop spans 14 amino acids. V was pared by 0 bases and J by 6 bases, with 13 bases between. CDR3 loop: CASSLVLGAGEQYF. The DNA of the CDR3 is TGCGCCAGCAGCTTGGTGCTGGGGGCTGGCGAGCAGTACTTC.

A note on this clone: Other DNA variants within this sample encode the same CDR3. CDR3 sequence reads: CASSVGPGGTDTQYF. Here the CDR3 DNA reads TGTGCCAGCAGCGTAGGCCCGGGGGGCACAGATACGCAGTATTTT. V and J are TRBV9 and TRBJ2-3; tentatively, D is TRBD2 (6 bases). The germline V and J ends were trimmed by 0 bases and 1 base, with 9 bases remaining between them. Germline V lookup: CDR1 SGDLS, CDR2 YYNGEE. This CDR3 has 15 amino acids.

The chain combines TRBV5-1 with TRBJ2-5; D possibly matches TRBD1 or TRBD2 (5 bases each). Trimming shortened V by 3 bases and J by 4 bases, and 16 bases separated the two germline ends. Germline CDR1 reads SGHRS; CDR2 reads YFSETQ. The CDR3 consists of 15 residues. CDR3: CASSSNRDPGETQYF. CDR3 in DNA: TGCGCCAGCAGCTCAAACCGGGACCCGGGAGAGACCCAGTACTTC.

V usage is TRBV19 and J usage is TRBJ2-7, with D uncertain. The V and J ends lost 5 bases and 1 base respectively, with 12 bases between them. The germline CDR1 and CDR2 sequences are LNHDA and SQIVND (reference sequence). This CDR3 region has 14 residues. CDR3: CASSSRRGSYEQYF. The DNA of the CDR3 is TGTGCCAGTAGTTCAAGACGCGGATCCTACGAGCAGTACTTC.